This T cell receptor beta chain was identified during a study of brain T cells in children with intractable seizures listed by TCRdb under 2021. General notes on the study: A NanoString immunology panel was first used to screen resected brain tissue from about 56 pediatric epilepsy surgery cases for immune gene transcripts. About 70% of the 12 selected surgery cases also had pre-surgery blood sequenced, which left four cases with brain tissue only.

The immunoSEQ assay was applied to genomic DNA to generate the TCR beta chain sequences. Concerning the study's data processing: CDR3 sequences that did not begin with the conserved framework cysteine at position 104 were removed by hand. Clonality was calculated as one minus the normalized Shannon's Diversity Index, with values ranging from 0 (maximal diversity) to 1 (oligoclonal). Chi-squared comparison-of-proportions tests assessed whether the same CDR3 differed in frequency between samples, such as brain versus blood. Public clonotypes were identified through searches of immuneACCESS, and similarity to known antiviral clonotypes was evaluated with the VDJdb browser. TCRdb carries this immuneACCESS record with in-frame sequences only. Its versions omit some clonotypes, under half of them owing to an unresolved V gene in the studies checked, with the rest unexplained. That table furnishes V, J and clone size, whereas the DNA furnished D and trimming. The sample contains 300,000 to 400,000 clones, over 90% of them found a single time. The ten largest account for roughly 6% of the sample.

Worth noting for this clone: Its binding antigen is unknown. Base qualities were left out, and no much larger clone turns up one base away.

Reading the label with the study, this specimen's time point is: blood from clinic visit 5 months post-surgery; TSC patient then seizure free. The surgery cases that showed the highest brain T cell transcript signatures were chosen for TCR beta chain sequencing of brain tissue, and of blood when it was available. Before surgery, patients had received at least one anti-epileptic drug. The TCR-sequenced patients were children whose drug-resistant epilepsy was caused by tuberous sclerosis complex, focal cortical dysplasia, Rasmussen encephalitis or hemimegalencephaly. Bulk genomic DNA was extracted from unsorted brain tissue and whole blood with the Monarch genomic DNA purification kit. Findings and caveats that apply to the study as a whole: The patients' HCMV serostatus was not known, and viral specificity was inferred solely from CDR3 sequence similarity. Sequencing depth differed between pre- and post-surgery blood, so clones missing from the pre-surgery sample may reflect undersampling.

CDR1 and CDR2 are read off the germline V gene as MGHRA and YSYEKL. The V end loses 4 bases and the J end loses 4 bases, and a stretch of 20 bases separates them. The CDR3 holds 17 amino acids from the cysteine to the phenylalanine. The CDR3 DNA has 51 bases and is translated from base 1. The sequence derives from a boy under two years old with tuberous sclerosis and intractable seizures. The V and J genes are TRBV4-1 and TRBJ1-5, with the D segment identity uncertain. Sequenced material: peripheral blood, taken around 5 months after surgery. The CDR3 region has the sequence CASSLTSLGSGNQPQHF. The DNA reads TGCGCCAGCAGCCTCACTAGTCTGGGATCGGGAAATCAGCCCCAGCATTTT.